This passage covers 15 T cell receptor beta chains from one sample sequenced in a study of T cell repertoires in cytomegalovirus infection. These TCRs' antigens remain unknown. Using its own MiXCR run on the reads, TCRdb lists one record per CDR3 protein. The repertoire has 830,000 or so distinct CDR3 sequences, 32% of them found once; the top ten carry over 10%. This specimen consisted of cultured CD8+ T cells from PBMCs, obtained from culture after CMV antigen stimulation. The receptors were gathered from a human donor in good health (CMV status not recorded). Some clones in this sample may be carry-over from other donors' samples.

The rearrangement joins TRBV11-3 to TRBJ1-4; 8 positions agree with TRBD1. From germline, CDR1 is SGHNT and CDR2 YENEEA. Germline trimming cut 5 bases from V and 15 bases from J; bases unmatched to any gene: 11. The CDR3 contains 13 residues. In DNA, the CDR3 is TGTGCCAGCAGCGAAGGACAGGGCCAAAAGGTGTTTTTT. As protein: CASSEGQGQKVFF.

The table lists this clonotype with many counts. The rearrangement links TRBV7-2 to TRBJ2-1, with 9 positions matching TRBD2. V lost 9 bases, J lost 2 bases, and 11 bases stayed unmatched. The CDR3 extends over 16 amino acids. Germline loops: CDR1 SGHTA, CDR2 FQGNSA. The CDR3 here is CASSRGGGATYNEQFF. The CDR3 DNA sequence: TGTGCCAGTTCAAGGGGCGGGGGGGCCACCTACAATGAGCAGTTCTTC.

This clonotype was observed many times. CDR3 bases: TGTGCCAGCAGCTTAGGGTACAGGGGGCTGGGTACTGAAGCTTTCTTT. It is translated as CASSLGYRGLGTEAFF. The chain recombines TRBV7-2 with TRBJ1-1; TRBD1 aligns across 9 bases. CDR3 length equals 16 residues. Germline values: CDR1 SGHTA, CDR2 FQGNSA. Trimming removed 1 base from V and 5 bases from J; junction bases left unmatched: 8.

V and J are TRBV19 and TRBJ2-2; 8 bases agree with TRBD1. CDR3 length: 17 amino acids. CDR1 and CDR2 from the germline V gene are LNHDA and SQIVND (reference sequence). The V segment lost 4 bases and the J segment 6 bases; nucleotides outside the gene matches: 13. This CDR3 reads CASSTLGQGAWAGELFF. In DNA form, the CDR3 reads TGTGCCAGTAGTACGTTGGGGCAGGGGGCATGGGCCGGGGAGCTGTTTTTT.

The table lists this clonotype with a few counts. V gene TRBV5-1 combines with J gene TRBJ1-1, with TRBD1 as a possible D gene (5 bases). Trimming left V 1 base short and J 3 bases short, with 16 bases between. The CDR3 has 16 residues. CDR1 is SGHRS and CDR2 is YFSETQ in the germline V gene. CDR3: CASSLYFAGTDTEAFF. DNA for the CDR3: TGCGCCAGCAGCTTGTACTTTGCAGGGACGGACACTGAAGCTTTCTTT.

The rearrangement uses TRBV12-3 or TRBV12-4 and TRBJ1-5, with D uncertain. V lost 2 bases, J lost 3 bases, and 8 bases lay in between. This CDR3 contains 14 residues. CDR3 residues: CASSLRRHNQPQHF. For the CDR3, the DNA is TGTGCCAGCAGTTTAAGGCGCCACAATCAGCCCCAGCATTTT.

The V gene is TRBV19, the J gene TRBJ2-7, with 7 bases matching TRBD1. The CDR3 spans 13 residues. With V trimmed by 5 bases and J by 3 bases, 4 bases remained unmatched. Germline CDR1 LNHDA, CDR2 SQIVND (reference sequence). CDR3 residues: CASSEGANYEQYF. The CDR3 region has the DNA TGTGCCAGTAGTGAGGGGGCCAACTACGAGCAGTACTTC.

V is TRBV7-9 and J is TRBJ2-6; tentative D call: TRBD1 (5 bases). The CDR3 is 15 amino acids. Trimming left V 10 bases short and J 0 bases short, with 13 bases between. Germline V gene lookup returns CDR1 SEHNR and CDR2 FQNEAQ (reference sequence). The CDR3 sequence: CANKGWISGANVLTF. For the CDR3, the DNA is TGTGCCAACAAGGGGTGGATCTCTGGGGCCAACGTCCTGACTTTC. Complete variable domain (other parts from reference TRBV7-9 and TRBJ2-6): DTGVSQNPRHKITKRGQNVTFRCDPISEHNRLYWYRQTLGQGPEFLTYFQNEAQLEKSRLLSDRFSAERPKGSFSTLEIQRTEQGDSAMYLCANKGWISGANVLTFGAGSRLTVL.

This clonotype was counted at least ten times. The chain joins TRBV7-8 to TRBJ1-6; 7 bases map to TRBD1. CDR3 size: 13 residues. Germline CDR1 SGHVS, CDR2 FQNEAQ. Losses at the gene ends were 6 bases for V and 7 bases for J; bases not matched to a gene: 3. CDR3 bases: TGTGCCAGCAGGCGGGACAGCAATTCACCCCTCCACTTT. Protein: CASRRDSNSPLHF.

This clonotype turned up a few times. The DNA for the CDR3 is TGTGCCAGCAGTCTAGGTGGGGGGAATAACGAGCAGTACGTC. Translation: CASSLGGGNNEQYV. The gene calls are TRBV12-3 or TRBV12-4 and TRBJ2-7; D may be TRBD2 (6 bases). The CDR3 is 14 amino acids. Trimming pared 5 bases from V and 5 bases from J, leaving 16 bases between.

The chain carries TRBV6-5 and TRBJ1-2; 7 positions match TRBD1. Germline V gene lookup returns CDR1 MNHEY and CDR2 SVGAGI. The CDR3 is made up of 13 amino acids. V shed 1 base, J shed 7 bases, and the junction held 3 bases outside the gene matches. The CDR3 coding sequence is TGTGCCAGCAGTTACTGGGGGGACAGTGGCTACACCTTC. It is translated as CASSYWGDSGYTF.

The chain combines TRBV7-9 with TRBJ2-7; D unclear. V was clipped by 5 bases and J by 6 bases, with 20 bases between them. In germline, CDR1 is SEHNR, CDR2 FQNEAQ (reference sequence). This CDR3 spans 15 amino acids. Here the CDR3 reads CASSGSQVFTSEQYF. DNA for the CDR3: TGTGCCAGCAGCGGAAGTCAGGTGTTTACTTCCGAGCAGTACTTC.

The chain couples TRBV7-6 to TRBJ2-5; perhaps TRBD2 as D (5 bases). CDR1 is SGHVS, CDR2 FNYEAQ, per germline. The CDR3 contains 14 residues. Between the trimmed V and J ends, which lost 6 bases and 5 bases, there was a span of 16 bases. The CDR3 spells CASSPPGDTETQYF. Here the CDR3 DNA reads TGTGCCAGCAGTCCCCCCGGGGATACGGAGACCCAGTACTTC.

The DNA for the CDR3 is TGTGCCAGCAGTCCCAGGGGGGACTTGGTTACTGAAGCTTTCTTT. Encoded protein: CASSPRGDLVTEAFF. The V gene is TRBV28, the J gene TRBJ1-1; 7 positions match TRBD1. This CDR3 is built from 15 residues. V dropped 5 bases and J dropped 5; count of bases not matched to a gene: 11. Germline loops: CDR1 MDHEN, CDR2 SYDVKM.

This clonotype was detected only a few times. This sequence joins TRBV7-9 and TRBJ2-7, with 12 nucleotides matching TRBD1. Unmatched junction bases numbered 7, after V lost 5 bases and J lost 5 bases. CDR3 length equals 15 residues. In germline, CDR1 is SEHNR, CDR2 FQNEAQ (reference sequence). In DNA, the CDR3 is TGTGCCAGCAGCACACCCGGGACAGGGGGCCACGAGCAGTACTTC. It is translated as CASSTPGTGGHEQYF.